This T cell receptor beta chain was sequenced in a study of T-cell reconstitution after alpha-beta-depleted transplantation in children. General study results and limits: Reportedly, roughly two months post-transplant, alpha-beta T cells arose from several hundred expanded graft clones.

Library preparation (for TCRbeta) was performed with unique molecular identifiers. Each CDR3 protein is one row after TCRdb ran MiXCR on the PCR reads. Among 700,000 to 950,000 distinct CDR3 sequences listed, less than 20% were seen once. Per the germline V gene, CDR1 is DFQATT and CDR2 is SNEGSKA (reference sequence). This CDR3 contains 18 residues. Losses at the gene ends were 2 bases for V and 0 bases for J; bases not matched to a gene: 9. A word on this clonotype: Its target is unknown.

The TCR sequence derives from a male patient under 18 who had a stem cell transplant for acute lymphoblastic leukemia, so the T cells may come from the graft donor. The chain carries TRBV20-1 and TRBJ2-1; TRBD2 aligns across 11 bases. Here the sequenced sample was PBMCs, mostly from graft donor cells, taken 360 days after TCRalphabeta/CD19-depleted stem cell transplant. CDR3 residues: CSARWISGRGSSYNEQFF. The DNA of the CDR3 is TGCAGTGCTAGATGGATTAGCGGGAGGGGCAGCTCCTACAATGAGCAGTTCTTC.